This T cell receptor beta chain is drawn from a study of CD8 T cells in ankylosing spondylitis. This clonotype occurred many times. Germline CDR1 SGHRS, CDR2 YFSETQ. The CDR3 is made up of 15 amino acids. V was cut by 0 bases and J by 2 bases, with 11 bases left in between. TCRdb independently ran MiXCR on the 5' RACE reads; one entry per CDR3 protein. Of approximately 220,000 distinct CDR3 sequences detected, about 26% appear once; the ten largest clones hold less than 8.5%. The sequenced material came from blood, either unsorted or a sorted T cell fraction (not recorded which). The clonotype was recovered from a male donor with ankylosing spondylitis or in good health (not recorded which). V gene TRBV5-1 combines with J gene TRBJ1-2, with D possibly matching TRBD1 (6 bases). The CDR3 nucleotides read TGCGCCAGCAGCTTGGACCTAACAGGGAACTATGGCTACACCTTC. Encoded protein: CASSLDLTGNYGYTF.